These T cell receptor beta chains were read from a single sample in a study of tumor-infiltrating lymphocytes in primary liver carcinoma. TCRdb passed the multiplex PCR reads through MiXCR, listing each CDR3 protein once. This table has roughly 100,000 distinct CDR3 sequences, approximately 82% appearing once. Input material: liver tumor tissue from sampling region 3. All receptors come from a middle-aged man with primary liver carcinoma and hepatitis B virus infection. Both conserved end residues are part of each CDR3. Fields, in order: V gene, J gene, clone size, D gene, CDR3 DNA, CDR3 protein. A D gene is named only where the DNA matches it firmly. The size entry is marked missing in some rows and otherwise reads once, few, many or a size class.

v_gene: TRBV11-2; j_gene: TRBJ1-5; abundance: -; d_gene: -; CDR3nt: TGTGTCAGCAGTTCCCAGGACCCTAATCAGCCCCAGCATTTT; CDR3aa: CVSSSQDPNQPQHF
v_gene: TRBV6-1; j_gene: TRBJ1-5; abundance: -; d_gene: -; CDR3nt: TGTGCCAGCAGTGAAGTGAGGGAAAGGGCGCCCCAGCATTTT; CDR3aa: CASSEVRERAPQHF
v_gene: TRBV11-3; j_gene: TRBJ2-1; abundance: -; d_gene: -; CDR3nt: TGTGCCAGCAGATTAAATGGCAACGAGCAGTTCTTC; CDR3aa: CASRLNGNEQFF
v_gene: TRBV5-4; j_gene: TRBJ2-7; abundance: -; d_gene: -; CDR3nt: TGTGCCAGCAGCTTGATTAGTGGATTTTCCTACGAGCAGTACTTC; CDR3aa: CASSLISGFSYEQYF
v_gene: TRBV4-1; j_gene: TRBJ1-6; abundance: -; d_gene: -; CDR3nt: TGCGCCAGCAGCCAAGTGGACTCCGTTCTGGATATTTCACCCCTCCACTTT; CDR3aa: CASSQVDSVLDISPLHF
v_gene: TRBV29-1; j_gene: TRBJ1-2; abundance: -; d_gene: -; CDR3nt: TGTAGCGTCGGTCGCAGGGAAAACTATGGCTACACCTTC; CDR3aa: CSVGRRENYGYTF
v_gene: TRBV21-1; j_gene: TRBJ2-1; abundance: once; d_gene: -; CDR3nt: TGTGCCACCCTTGATACTAGCGGGACTTGTGAGCAGTTCTTC; CDR3aa: CATLDTSGTCEQFF
v_gene: TRBV29-1; j_gene: TRBJ2-1; abundance: -; d_gene: TRBD2; CDR3nt: TGCAGTGTGACCGGGACTAGCGGGAGAGGGGAATACAATGAGCAGTTCTTC; CDR3aa: CSVTGTSGRGEYNEQFF
v_gene: TRBV6-5; j_gene: TRBJ1-1; abundance: -; d_gene: TRBD1; CDR3nt: TGTGTCAGCAGTGTGACAGGGAAGGAAACTGAAGCTTTCTTT; CDR3aa: CVSSVTGKETEAFF
v_gene: TRBV5-4; j_gene: TRBJ2-5; abundance: -; d_gene: TRBD1; CDR3nt: TGTGCCAGAAGCTCAGACAGGGTAGAGACCCAGTACTTC; CDR3aa: CARSSDRVETQYF
v_gene: TRBV6-5; j_gene: TRBJ2-5; abundance: -; d_gene: -; CDR3nt: TGTGCCAGCAGTTACTCGAGTGGTGGCGGGTCCCAAGAGACCATGTACTTC; CDR3aa: CASSYSSGGGSQETMYF
v_gene: TRBV2; j_gene: TRBJ2-2; abundance: once; d_gene: -; CDR3nt: TGTGCCAGCACCGAACAGACGGTTACCGGGGAGGTGTTTTTT; CDR3aa: CASTEQTVTGEVFF
v_gene: TRBV11-1; j_gene: TRBJ2-5; abundance: -; d_gene: TRBD2; CDR3nt: TGTGCCAGCACCCTCACGGGACTAGCTGGTGAGACCCACTACTTC; CDR3aa: CASTLTGLAGETHYF
v_gene: TRBV6-5; j_gene: TRBJ2-1; abundance: -; d_gene: -; CDR3nt: TGTGCCAGCAATTACTCTCTAGCGCGAGAGAGCTACAATGAGCAGTTCTTC; CDR3aa: CASNYSLARESYNEQFF
v_gene: TRBV5-1; j_gene: TRBJ1-2; abundance: -; d_gene: -; CDR3nt: TGCGCCAGCAGCTCGGGCCAACCAGCTAACTACGGCTACACCTTC; CDR3aa: CASSSGQPANYGYTF
v_gene: TRBV30; j_gene: TRBJ2-2; abundance: many; d_gene: -; CDR3nt: TGTGCCTGGGACGGATGGACAGACACCGGGGAGCTGTTTTTT; CDR3aa: CAWDGWTDTGELFF
v_gene: TRBV28; j_gene: TRBJ2-1; abundance: -; d_gene: TRBD2; CDR3nt: TGTGCCAACAGTTTTGCGGGACTAGCGGGATTGAGCTCCTACAATGGGCAGTTCTTC; CDR3aa: CANSFAGLAGLSSYNGQFF
v_gene: TRBV5-1; j_gene: TRBJ2-1; abundance: once; d_gene: -; CDR3nt: TGCGCCAGTAGCTTAAAAGGGGTCAATGAGCAGTTCTTC; CDR3aa: CASSLKGVNEQFF
v_gene: TRBV6-6; j_gene: TRBJ1-5; abundance: many; d_gene: TRBD1; CDR3nt: TGTGCCAGCAGTTACGGCGACAGGGTGAGCAATCAGCCCCAGCATTTT; CDR3aa: CASSYGDRVSNQPQHF
v_gene: TRBV29-1; j_gene: TRBJ1-1; abundance: -; d_gene: TRBD1; CDR3nt: TGCAGCGTCGCAGGGGGCTGGGGGATGAACACTGTAGTTTTCTTT; CDR3aa: CSVAGGWGMNTVVFF
v_gene: TRBV5-6; j_gene: TRBJ1-1; abundance: -; d_gene: TRBD1; CDR3nt: TGTGCCAGCAGATACCGGACGGACAGGGCCGGAACTGAAGCTTTCTTT; CDR3aa: CASRYRTDRAGTEAFF
v_gene: TRBV28; j_gene: TRBJ2-1; abundance: -; d_gene: -; CDR3nt: TGTGCCAGCAGCCGGACTTTCTCTTCCTACAATGAGCAGCTCTTC; CDR3aa: CASSRTFSSYNEQLF
v_gene: TRBV29-1; j_gene: TRBJ2-2; abundance: once; d_gene: -; CDR3nt: TGCATCGTTATCCCGACAGACACCTGGGAGCTGTTTTTT; CDR3aa: CIVIPTDTWELFF
v_gene: TRBV6-2/TRBV6-3; j_gene: TRBJ2-7; abundance: -; d_gene: TRBD1; CDR3nt: TGTGCCAGCACCCTCCAGGACAGGGCATACGAGCAGTACTTC; CDR3aa: CASTLQDRAYEQYF
v_gene: TRBV6-5; j_gene: TRBJ1-6; abundance: -; d_gene: -; CDR3nt: TGTGCCAGCAGTCCCGGACAAGCTTATAAATCACCCCTCCACTTT; CDR3aa: CASSPGQAYKSPLHF
v_gene: TRBV12-3/TRBV12-4; j_gene: TRBJ1-5; abundance: -; d_gene: -; CDR3nt: TGTGTCAGCACGCGGGGCACCGCAATATATCAGGCCCAGCATTTT; CDR3aa: CVSTRGTAIYQAQHF
v_gene: TRBV11-3; j_gene: TRBJ2-1; abundance: -; d_gene: -; CDR3nt: TGTGCCAACAGCTTAAGCGTCTCGAACAGTGAGCAGTTCTTC; CDR3aa: CANSLSVSNSEQFF
v_gene: TRBV11-2; j_gene: TRBJ2-7; abundance: -; d_gene: -; CDR3nt: TGTGCCAGCAGCTCTAATAGGAGCTCCTACGAACAGTACTTC; CDR3aa: CASSSNRSSYEQYF
v_gene: TRBV30; j_gene: TRBJ1-1; abundance: many; d_gene: -; CDR3nt: TGTGCCTGGAGTGTACGGACAAATGAAGCTTTCTTT; CDR3aa: CAWSVRTNEAFF
v_gene: TRBV28; j_gene: TRBJ1-1; abundance: -; d_gene: -; CDR3nt: TGTGCCAGCAGTGGACGGGAGTTCGTAACTTTCTTT; CDR3aa: CASSGREFVTFF
v_gene: TRBV28; j_gene: TRBJ2-1; abundance: -; d_gene: -; CDR3nt: TGTGCCAGTAGACTAATCTCGGGCTCCTACAATGATCAGTTCTTC; CDR3aa: CASRLISGSYNDQFF
v_gene: TRBV29-1; j_gene: TRBJ1-1; abundance: -; d_gene: TRBD1; CDR3nt: TGCAGCGTTGAAGGACAGGGAATCCCTGAAGCTGTCTTT; CDR3aa: CSVEGQGIPEAVF
v_gene: TRBV11-2; j_gene: TRBJ2-5; abundance: -; d_gene: -; CDR3nt: TGTGCCAGCAGCTTAACCCCCCATGATGGGGAGATCCATTACTTC; CDR3aa: CASSLTPHDGEIHYF
v_gene: TRBV4-1; j_gene: TRBJ2-5; abundance: -; d_gene: TRBD2; CDR3nt: TGTGCCAACAGCCAAGATATGGGGACTAAGGAAACCCAGTACTTC; CDR3aa: CANSQDMGTKETQYF
v_gene: TRBV11-2; j_gene: TRBJ2-3; abundance: -; d_gene: -; CDR3nt: TGTACCAGCAGCCCCCCGGGACGGGCTGATACGCAGTATTTT; CDR3aa: CTSSPPGRADTQYF
v_gene: TRBV29-1; j_gene: TRBJ1-4; abundance: -; d_gene: TRBD1; CDR3nt: TGCAGTAGTTCTGGACAGGGACGTTATGAAAAACTGTTTTTT; CDR3aa: CSSSGQGRYEKLFF
v_gene: TRBV5-1; j_gene: TRBJ1-6; abundance: -; d_gene: -; CDR3nt: TGCGCCAGCAGCTTGGACATTGTATCGAATAATTCACCCCTCCACTTT; CDR3aa: CASSLDIVSNNSPLHF
v_gene: TRBV12-3/TRBV12-4; j_gene: TRBJ2-7; abundance: many; d_gene: -; CDR3nt: TGTGCCAGCAGTTTATGGGGGCAAGGGAGATCCTACGAGCAGTACTTC; CDR3aa: CASSLWGQGRSYEQYF
v_gene: TRBV6-2/TRBV6-3; j_gene: TRBJ2-5; abundance: -; d_gene: -; CDR3nt: TGTGCTAGCAGTCTCTCTACAGTGGGAGACCAAAAAGAGACCCAGTACTTC; CDR3aa: CASSLSTVGDQKETQYF
v_gene: TRBV11-2; j_gene: TRBJ2-7; abundance: -; d_gene: TRBD2; CDR3nt: TGTGCCAGCAGCTTACGTAGCGGGATGGCCCGTTTCGCCTACGAGCGGTACTTC; CDR3aa: CASSLRSGMARFAYERYF
v_gene: TRBV12-3/TRBV12-4; j_gene: TRBJ1-3; abundance: medium-sized; d_gene: -; CDR3nt: TGTGCCAGCAGTCTTGACCAGCGCATCTCTGGAAACACCATATATTTT; CDR3aa: CASSLDQRISGNTIYF
v_gene: TRBV11-2; j_gene: TRBJ2-6; abundance: -; d_gene: -; CDR3nt: TGTGCCACCCAGCGGCCGCACTCTGGAGCCATCGTCCTGACTTTC; CDR3aa: CATQRPHSGAIVLTF
v_gene: TRBV12-3/TRBV12-4; j_gene: TRBJ1-2; abundance: once; d_gene: -; CDR3nt: TGTGCCAGCAGTGTAGGTGGCAGACCAAGAAACTATGGTTACACCTTC; CDR3aa: CASSVGGRPRNYGYTF
v_gene: TRBV11-2; j_gene: TRBJ2-3; abundance: -; d_gene: TRBD2; CDR3nt: TGTGCCAGTAGCCGATCGCCGAGACCAGCGGGAGAGGGGACAGATACGCAGTATTTT; CDR3aa: CASSRSPRPAGEGTDTQYF
v_gene: TRBV4-2; j_gene: TRBJ1-3; abundance: -; d_gene: -; CDR3nt: TGTGCCAGCAGTCTCGAACCCGGACAGATCTCTGGATACACCATATATTTT; CDR3aa: CASSLEPGQISGYTIYF
v_gene: TRBV11-2; j_gene: TRBJ2-7; abundance: -; d_gene: TRBD1; CDR3nt: TGTGCCAGCGGCTTAAGATGGACAGGGGAAATTGAGCAGTACTTC; CDR3aa: CASGLRWTGEIEQYF
v_gene: TRBV7-8; j_gene: TRBJ2-1; abundance: -; d_gene: TRBD1; CDR3nt: TGTGCCAACAGCCTAGTCGGGACAGGGGTTAATGATCAGTTCTTC; CDR3aa: CANSLVGTGVNDQFF
v_gene: TRBV25-1; j_gene: TRBJ2-7; abundance: many; d_gene: -; CDR3nt: TGTGCCAGCAGTGAGGGGGAGAAGTCCTACGAGCAGTACTTC; CDR3aa: CASSEGEKSYEQYF
v_gene: TRBV9; j_gene: TRBJ2-2; abundance: few; d_gene: -; CDR3nt: TGTGCCAGCAGCCCCAGGGTGGAAACCGGGGAGCTGTTTTTT; CDR3aa: CASSPRVETGELFF
v_gene: TRBV11-2; j_gene: TRBJ2-5; abundance: -; d_gene: TRBD2; CDR3nt: TGTACCAGCAGCCCTAACTCAATCCAGGGTACTGGGCGGGAGACCCAGTACTTT; CDR3aa: CTSSPNSIQGTGRETQYF
v_gene: TRBV5-1; j_gene: TRBJ1-1; abundance: -; d_gene: -; CDR3nt: TGCGCCAGCAGCGACGGGCCGGGGTGGAACACTGAAACTTTCTTT; CDR3aa: CASSDGPGWNTETFF
v_gene: TRBV11-3; j_gene: TRBJ2-5; abundance: -; d_gene: TRBD2; CDR3nt: TGTACCAGCGGCTTTGGGACCAGCGGGAGTCCTTTGGAGACCCAGTACTTC; CDR3aa: CTSGFGTSGSPLETQYF
v_gene: TRBV6-2/TRBV6-3; j_gene: TRBJ1-1; abundance: -; d_gene: -; CDR3nt: TGTACCAGCAGTTCGGCATGGCCGGCCTTCTTT; CDR3aa: CTSSSAWPAFF
v_gene: TRBV7-3; j_gene: TRBJ2-5; abundance: -; d_gene: TRBD2; CDR3nt: TGTGCCAGCAGTTTACAAGGGGACTATGAGACCCAGTACTTC; CDR3aa: CASSLQGDYETQYF